The present TCR beta chain was sequenced within a study of cytomegalovirus exposure and HLA in healthy donors (dated by TCRdb to 2016 to 2017). Study-wide context: An earlier analysis of some 600 of the donors reported under 300 Gb of sequence data and 117 million unique TCR beta sequences obtained from some 170 million T cells. Because of strong linkage in the cohort, roughly five DR-DQ haplotypes were treated as single units for association and clustering. Using immunosequencing, the study profiled T cell repertoires from around 670 subjects and related those repertoires to cytomegalovirus serostatus. In a later genetic analysis, genome-wide SNP genotypes for about three fifths of the roughly 670 donors were used, and that subset was treated as a discovery cohort. HLA typing covered class I and class II loci at four-digit resolution. The number of donors typed differed by locus, with roughly 620-630 for A, B, C, DRB1 and DQB1, more than 500 for DQA1, about 610 for DPA1, and some 470 for DPB1. Across approximately 400 genotyped donors of the cohort, an average of approximately 200,000 unique TCR beta nucleotide sequences per donor were sequenced, and approximately 19% of those sequences were non-productive. The aim of the study was to test whether cataloging public T cell receptors could identify signatures of past pathogen exposure. Every discovery cohort repertoire had been produced on one sequencing platform. The later analysis used no new phenotypic data to find candidate immune exposures, relying instead on TCR beta sequences and their occurrence across donors. An early release covering 550 to 650 HLA-typed donors comprised about 310 gigabases of sequencing data and some 79 million unique TCR sequences. Donor age, sex, ethnicity and CMV serostatus were compiled together with the repertoire data. To predict cytomegalovirus infection status, the study brought together high-throughput TCR immunosequencing, statistical association of individual TCRs with disease status, and machine learning. A later analysis re-examined previously published TCR beta repertoires from roughly 650 donors and added high-resolution HLA genotyping to investigate patterns of TCR occurrence. An earlier analysis of 500 to 650 of the donors applied high-throughput TCR beta sequencing to assess whether each TCR beta V gene segment acted as functional or pseudogenic. The genetic ancestry cluster associated with self-reported Caucasian donors included 81% of the approximately 410 genotyped donors. In addition to the first cohort of roughly 670 subjects, a separate validation cohort of 120 different subjects was used. Study-wide findings and limitations: A further reported finding was that TCR beta sequences accurately predicted the HLA-A and HLA-B alleles for most subjects in the first cohort. In vitro tests confirmed that three of the cytomegalovirus-associated TCR beta chains recognize cytomegalovirus antigens. Linkage disequilibrium might explain the correlated functional status among segregating V segments, but an unknown experimental factor could not be excluded. It was suggested by the authors that the approach could potentially be generalized to other disease states and immunological phenotypes. A later analysis found that TCR association rates varied across HLA loci, with DRB1 alleles showing the most associated TCRs and HLA-C alleles the fewest. Most TCR sequences were observed very rarely across donors, whereas some public TCRs were present in many individuals. Roughly uniform sequencing depth across donors was assumed in presence/absence analyses, although this assumption may not hold. An earlier analysis of some 590 of the donors showed that most TCR beta V segments appeared in productive rearrangements either about 87% or about 30% of the time, which broadly matched IMGT annotations. In a later analysis, HLA-associated TCR beta chains were found to be more clonally expanded and to have lower generation probabilities than equally common non-associated chains. A later genetic analysis associated a missense DCLRE1C variant with V-gene and J-gene trimming of TCR beta chains, and an independent cohort replicated the association. Most CMV-associated TCR beta chains appeared to be HLA-restricted in a later analysis, and the HLA associations seemed to be driven largely by CMV exposure. Cytomegalovirus status was reported to be diagnosed by the classifier with high specificity and sensitivity in both the original and validation cohorts. This cohort had only TCR beta chains sequenced, and the lack of alpha or paired-chain data limited which features could be detected. At a false discovery rate of 0.05, a later analysis linked some 17,000 TCR beta sequences to specific HLA alleles. Immune exposure information for the cohort was limited to CMV serostatus. Compared with the approximately 670-donor mean, donors in an Asian-associated ancestry cluster had fewer N-insertions in productive TCRs, according to a later genetic analysis. The sequencing pipeline was judged likely to have produced a cluster of highly shared sequence variants as a technical artifact. Because HLA typing was missing for some donors at each locus, association tests included only the typed subset. In a later analysis, several top co-occurrence clusters were reported to appear linked to parvovirus B19, influenza, CMV and Epstein-Barr virus. Some IMGT-functional V segments, including TRBV6-2 and TRBV6-3, could not be distinguished by the 87-base-pair reads and were therefore excluded. In the study, approximately 160 TCR beta chains were listed as associated with cytomegalovirus. Seventeen rarely observed V segments, including chromosome 9 orphons, were excluded from the earlier analysis of several hundred of the donors because counts were too low. Assigning TCR associations to individual alleles was difficult when HLA alleles, especially DR and DQ, strongly co-occurred.

The cohort was made up of roughly 670 healthy bone marrow donors. At the time of sampling, every cohort member was nominally healthy, though immune exposures that went unrecorded were likely present. The donor tested CMV seronegative, placing the donor among the approximately 400 seronegative members of the cohort. A peripheral blood sample was provided by each donor, and peripheral blood mononuclear cells were used for TCR beta sequencing. Genomic DNA was extracted from the blood cell samples with the Qiagen DNeasy Blood Extraction Kit. CDR1 and CDR2 are read off the germline V gene as SNHLY and FYNNEI. Between the V and J ends, shortened by 5 bases and 10 bases respectively, the junction contains 12 bases. The CDR3 holds 12 amino acids from the cysteine to the phenylalanine. Of all the DNA, just the CDR3 is kept, 36 bases in frame from base 1. The library relied on the immunoSEQ multiplex PCR assay. The multiplex PCR relied on a mix of 60 forward primers for TCR Vbeta segments and 13 reverse primers for TCR Jbeta segments. A multiplex PCR assay on genomic DNA amplified the CDR3 region of rearranged TCR beta genes. The Illumina HiSeq System was used to sequence the amplified TCR beta libraries as 87-base-pair reads. The authors' analysis ran thus. A later analysis counted about 80 million unique TCR beta chains across the 666 repertoires, and about 10 million of these chains were shared by at least two donors. A nearest-neighbor algorithm error-corrected the raw reads and collapsed the reads into unique sequences, merging closely related sequences to remove PCR and sequencing errors. Alignment of CDR3 sequences to IMGT reference sequences was used to assign V, D and J gene segments. For a sequence to be retained, a match of at least six nucleotides was required to both a V gene segment and a J gene segment. A rearrangement counted as productive if the CDR3 had no stop codons and remained in frame with V and J, and every other rearrangement counted as non-productive. CDR3 was defined by IMGT convention, running from the second conserved V-encoded cysteine to the conserved J-encoded phenylalanine. Sequences without an unambiguous match to a single V gene segment were excluded from the earlier analysis of a few hundred of the donors. In an earlier analysis of some 590 of the donors, a V segment was called functional when productive rearrangements were above 56.7%, and segregating when the standard deviation between donors exceeded 5%. A statistical classification framework was built to diagnose cytomegalovirus status from the catalog of TCR beta chain sequences. In a later analysis, TCR nucleotide sequences were compared against IMGT/GENE-DB human TR gene sequences so that V and J genes could be assigned. The TCRdist pipeline was used in a later analysis to assign CDR3 sequences and most-parsimonious VDJ recombination scenarios. In a later analysis, every TCR beta chain was defined by the combination of its CDR3 amino acid sequence and its V-gene family, and reads without a unique V-gene family were dropped. A later analysis removed 450 to 600 highly shared, low-generation-probability nucleotide sequences to deal with suspected cross-contamination and a sequencing artifact. For each public chain, a later analysis derived a clonal expansion index from normalized ranks of inferred template counts within each repertoire. A later analysis computed generation probabilities with a VDJ recombination model fitted to out-of-frame rearrangements, and checked the results against IGoR. In a later analysis, TCR-TCR, TCR-HLA and TCR-CMV co-occurrence was scored with hypergeometric tests, and a repertoire-size bias correction was applied to TCR pairs. In a later analysis, false discovery rates were estimated by permuting HLA or CMV assignments 20 times. A later analysis grouped co-occurring TCRs with DBSCAN, adding TCRdist sequence similarity when clustering within HLA-allele-positive subsets. Repertoires with fewer than 30,000 or more than 120,000 public chains were left out of co-occurrence clustering, as were several repertoires with anomalous nucleotide sharing. The table comes from immuneACCESS by way of TCRdb, which keeps in-frame sequences with V and J called. Part of the clones is missing from these tables; in studies checked, under half for an unresolved V gene and the rest for unknown reasons. That table furnishes V, J and clone size, whereas the DNA furnished D and trimming. In this sample the table shows a few hundred thousand clones, 85% to 95% of which occur a single time. Of the sample, around 1.7% is held by the ten largest clones.

Details on this clone: Its antigen has not been determined. No qualities accompany the bases; no much larger clone lies one base away.

Input material: PBMCs. The chain is encoded by TRBV2 joined to TRBJ2-1, with TRBD2 as a weak D call on 5 bases. The sequence was obtained from a girl aged 2-10 years in good health and CMV-seronegative. The CDR3 region reads CASSLGLLEQFF. Here is the DNA: TGTGCCAGCAGTCTCGGACTCCTCGAGCAGTTCTTC.